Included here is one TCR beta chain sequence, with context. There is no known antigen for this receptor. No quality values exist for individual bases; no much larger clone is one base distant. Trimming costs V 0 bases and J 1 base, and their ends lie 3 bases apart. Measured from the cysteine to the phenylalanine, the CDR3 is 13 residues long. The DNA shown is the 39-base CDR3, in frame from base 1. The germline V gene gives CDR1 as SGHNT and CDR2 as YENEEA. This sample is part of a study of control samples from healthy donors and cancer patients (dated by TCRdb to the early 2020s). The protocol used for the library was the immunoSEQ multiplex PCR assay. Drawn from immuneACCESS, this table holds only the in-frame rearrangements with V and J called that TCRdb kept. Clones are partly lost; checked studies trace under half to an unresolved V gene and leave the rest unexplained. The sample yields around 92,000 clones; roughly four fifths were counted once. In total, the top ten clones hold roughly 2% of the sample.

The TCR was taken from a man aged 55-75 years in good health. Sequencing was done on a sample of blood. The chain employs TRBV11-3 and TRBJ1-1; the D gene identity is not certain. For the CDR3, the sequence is CASSLEANTEAFF. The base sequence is TGTGCCAGCAGCTTAGAGGCGAACACTGAAGCTTTCTTT.